Shown below are 21 T cell receptor beta chains from a single sample sequenced in a study of blood T cell repertoires in COVID-19. Clones were read by immunoSEQ multiplex PCR, and TCRdb kept only the in-frame ones, dropping some. The profile shows about 39,000 clones, 84% of them singletons. Material: peripheral blood. The receptor set was obtained from a man aged 45 to 65 with active or convalescent COVID-19.

The gene calls are TRBV7-9 and TRBJ1-3; TRBD1 agrees at 7 bases. CDR3 size: 15 residues. The ends lost 7 bases at V and 2 bases at J; junction bases unmatched: 8. CDR1 is SEHNR, CDR2 FQNEAQ, per germline (reference sequence). CDR3 sequence (DNA): TGTGCCAGCACCCCGACAGGGCCTACTGGAAACACCATATATTTT. This translates into CASTPTGPTGNTIYF.

The chain combines TRBV25-1 with TRBJ2-5; 12 nucleotides agree with TRBD2. With 1 base clipped from V and 6 bases from J, the junction kept 3 bases outside the gene matches. CDR3 length equals 15 residues. Germline loops: CDR1 MGHDK, CDR2 SYGVNS. The CDR3 DNA follows: TGTGCCAGCAGTGAATCAGGGACTAGCGGGCAGACCCAGTACTTC. Translated, it gives CASSESGTSGQTQYF.

The CDR3 loop reads CASSQGSVVETQYF. The CDR3 DNA reads TGTGCCAGCAGCCAAGGCTCAGTGGTAGAGACCCAGTACTTC. V is TRBV3-1 (or the pseudogene TRBV3-2) and J is TRBJ2-5; D remains unclear. Per the germline V gene, CDR1 is LGHDT and CDR2 is YNNKEL (reference sequence). The CDR3 loop spans 14 amino acids. Trimming took off 1 base at V and 4 bases at J, with 10 bases between the two ends.

The chain has TRBV10-3 and TRBJ2-7; weak D call: TRBD1 (5 bases). Per germline, CDR1 ENHRY and CDR2 SYGVKD. This CDR3 has 15 residues. With 0 bases removed from V and 2 bases from J, the gap between germline ends came to 11 bases. CDR3 residues: CAISESTGATYEQYF. CDR3 in DNA: TGTGCCATCAGTGAGTCGACTGGGGCCACCTACGAGCAGTACTTC.

This chain uses TRBV7-2 with TRBJ2-3; tentatively, D is TRBD1 (5 bases). This CDR3 comprises 17 residues. V dropped 1 base and J dropped 0 bases, with 14 bases sitting between them. Germline CDR1 and CDR2: SGHTA and FQGNSA. The CDR3 spells CASSLDGRTKSTDTQYF. The CDR3 DNA is TGTGCCAGCAGCTTAGATGGGCGGACAAAAAGCACAGATACGCAGTATTTT.

The sample holds a few counts of this clone. The genes are TRBV7-8 and TRBJ2-7, with 8 positions matching TRBD1. This CDR3 region has 14 residues. Germline V gives CDR1 SGHVS, CDR2 FQNEAQ. V lost 5 bases and J lost 2; bases outside the gene matches: 5. CDR3 sequence: CASSRTGYPYEQYF. As DNA, the CDR3 is TGTGCCAGCAGCAGGACAGGGTACCCCTACGAGCAGTACTTC.

The chain's CDR3 is CASSYSRLAGDYEQFF. The CDR3 nucleotides are TGTGCCAGCAGTTACTCGAGACTAGCGGGGGACTATGAGCAGTTCTTC. The chain is built from TRBV6-2 or TRBV6-3 and TRBJ2-1; 12 nucleotides agree with TRBD2. With 0 bases clipped from V and 8 bases from J, the junction kept 5 bases outside the gene matches. This CDR3 has 16 amino acids. CDR1 and CDR2 from the germline V gene are MNHEY and SVGEGT.

This chain links TRBV10-1 with TRBJ2-1, with 9 bases identical to TRBD2. Unmatched junction bases numbered 12, after V lost 5 bases and J lost 10 bases. CDR1 is WNHNN, CDR2 SYGVQD, per germline (reference sequence). The length of the CDR3 is 15 residues. The CDR3 loop reads CASSPGTSTGGEQFF. CDR3 DNA: TGCGCCAGCAGTCCCGGGACTAGCACCGGGGGGGAGCAGTTCTTC.

The J gene is TRBJ2-1, the V gene TRBV6-5; TRBD2 is a possible D gene (7 bases). The V gene's germline CDR1 is MNHEY and CDR2 SVGAGI. CDR3 length equals 15 residues. V was shortened by 2 bases and J by 4 bases, with 12 bases between the two germline ends. The CDR3 sequence: CASSYEGGKYNEQFF. Written as DNA, the CDR3 is TGTGCCAGCAGTTACGAGGGGGGGAAATACAATGAGCAGTTCTTC.

The chain carries TRBV7-2 and TRBJ2-5; 7 nucleotides line up with TRBD2. Germline-derived CDR1 and CDR2 are SGHTA and FQGNSA. The junction had 1 base not matched to a gene; V was cut back by 0 bases and J by 3 bases. The CDR3 is 14 residues long. CDR3 protein: CASSLAGGEETQYF. For the CDR3, the DNA is TGTGCCAGCAGCTTAGCGGGGGGGGAAGAGACCCAGTACTTC.

This chain links TRBV13 with TRBJ1-1, with a possible D match to TRBD1 (5 bases). Germline CDR1 PRHDT, CDR2 FYEKMQ (reference sequence). The CDR3 has 15 amino acids. With 5 bases removed from V and 1 base from J, the gap between germline ends came to 14 bases. This CDR3 is CASSHGTLGNTEAFF. In DNA, the CDR3 is TGTGCCAGCAGCCACGGGACTCTGGGGAACACTGAAGCTTTCTTT.

The chain links TRBV19 to TRBJ1-4, with 8 bases that match TRBD1. The CDR3 sequence is 13 residues long. Trimming removed 6 bases from V and 5 bases from J; junction bases left unmatched: 2. CDR1 is LNHDA and CDR2 is SQIVND in the germline V gene (reference sequence). The CDR3 spells CASRRTGNEKLFF. The CDR3 nucleotides read TGTGCCAGTAGAAGGACAGGGAATGAAAAACTGTTTTTT.

This rearrangement joins TRBV27 to TRBJ1-2, with D perhaps matching TRBD1 (6 bases). The CDR3 consists of 15 residues. In germline, CDR1 is MNHEY, CDR2 SMNVEV (reference sequence). Trimming left V 2 bases short and J 5 bases short, with 15 bases between. The CDR3 nucleotides are TGTGCCAGCAGTTTAAGCGGCGGGGGGCGGTATGGCTACACCTTC. It encodes CASSLSGGGRYGYTF.

V is TRBV5-1 and J is TRBJ1-3; TRBD1 matches 7 bases. J gave up 7 bases and V 4 bases, and 5 bases lay outside the gene matches. The CDR3 extends over 13 amino acids. The germline gives CDR1 SGHRS, CDR2 YFSETQ. The CDR3 DNA is TGCGCCAGCAGCCTGGGGACAGCGAACACCATATATTTT. This sequence encodes CASSLGTANTIYF.

The chain couples TRBV18 to TRBJ2-3; 10 bases fit TRBD2. V gave up 3 bases and J gave up 5 bases; unmatched junction bases: 5. This CDR3 spans 15 amino acids. Germline CDR1 and CDR2: KGHSH and LQKENI. The CDR3 coding sequence is TGTGCCAGCTCACCTAGCGGGGGGCCCTTAGATACGCAGTATTTT. Its translation: CASSPSGGPLDTQYF.

The chain has TRBV3-1 (or the pseudogene TRBV3-2) and TRBJ1-3, with 9 nucleotides matching TRBD1. Germline values: CDR1 LGHDT, CDR2 YNNKEL (reference sequence). This CDR3 spans 17 amino acids. J gave up 2 bases and V 3 bases, and 8 bases lay outside the gene matches. The CDR3 DNA is TGTGCCAGCAGCCAGCTTACAGGGGGCGCGGCTGGAAACACCATATATTTT. This encodes CASSQLTGGAAGNTIYF.

The chain uses TRBV28 and TRBJ1-6; D is uncertain. Germline loops: CDR1 MDHEN, CDR2 SYDVKM. Trimming took 8 bases from V and 6 from J, leaving 17 bases between them. The CDR3 contains 15 residues. DNA of the CDR3: TGTGCCAGCTGCTCCCCGGTCCTCTCTAATTCACCCCTCCACTTT. The encoded protein is CASCSPVLSNSPLHF.

The genes are TRBV4-2 and TRBJ2-3; 8 nucleotides align to TRBD1. From germline, CDR1 is LGHNA and CDR2 YNFKEQ. V lost 1 base and J lost 5; bases outside the gene matches: 5. The CDR3 length is 15 residues. In DNA, the CDR3 is TGTGCCAGCAGCCAAGTTCAGGGGGCTGAAGATACGCAGTATTTT. Translated: CASSQVQGAEDTQYF.

This clone was seen a few times. The V and J genes are TRBV5-5 and TRBJ2-4; 11 bases are shared with TRBD2. Trimming at V came to 4 bases and at J to 7 bases, leaving 13 bases not matched to a gene. Germline V gene sequence: CDR1 SGHKS, CDR2 YYEKEE (reference sequence). The CDR3 is made up of 17 amino acids. The CDR3 coding sequence is TGTGCCAGCAGCCATGAATCGGCTAGCGGGGGGAGGAACATTCAGTACTTC. It encodes CASSHESASGGRNIQYF.

The CDR3 DNA follows: TGTGCCAGCAGCGACGACAGGGAAAGGGACACTGAAGCTTTCTTT. It encodes CASSDDRERDTEAFF. This sequence joins TRBV5-5 and TRBJ1-1; TRBD1 agrees at 7 bases. Unmatched junction bases numbered 9, after V lost 4 bases and J lost 3 bases. In germline, CDR1 is SGHKS, CDR2 YYEKEE (reference sequence). The length of the CDR3 is 15 residues.

Only one count was recorded for this clone. The genes are TRBV9 and TRBJ1-4; TRBD1 is a possible D gene (6 bases). Germline CDR1 and CDR2: SGDLS and YYNGEE. Trimming pared 4 bases from V and 1 base from J, leaving 11 bases between. This CDR3 has 15 residues. CDR3 protein: CASSTGWGTNEKLFF. Here the CDR3 DNA reads TGTGCCAGCAGCACAGGGTGGGGAACTAATGAAAAACTGTTTTTT.